The rows below give T cell receptor beta chains drawn from one sample of a study of vaccination and CD4 T cells after COVID-19. TCRdb reprocessed the PCR reads via MiXCR and lists one record per CDR3 protein. Of around 15,000 distinct CDR3 sequences detected, roughly 56% appear once; the ten largest clones hold around 15%. The antigens these receptors bind are not known. The sequenced material came from CD4+ T cells from blood, cultured in vitro. All receptors come from a human donor who had recovered from COVID-19. CDR3s include the opening cysteine and the closing phenylalanine or tryptophan. The order of the fields is clone size, J gene, V gene, D gene, CDR3 protein, CDR3 DNA. D genes are given only for firm matches. Size is stated for part of the rows, as once, few or many counts, or as a class when the clone is expanded.

clone size: few
J gene: TRBJ2-7
V gene: TRBV20-1
D gene: NA
CDR3 protein: CSASFRGSFDEQYF
CDR3 DNA: TGCAGTGCTAGCTTTCGTGGGTCATTCGACGAGCAGTACTTC

clone size: NA
J gene: TRBJ2-1
V gene: TRBV11-3
D gene: NA
CDR3 protein: CASSLQGPSYNEQFF
CDR3 DNA: TGTGCCAGCAGCCTCCAGGGGCCCTCTTACAATGAGCAGTTCTTC

clone size: few
J gene: TRBJ1-2
V gene: TRBV6-2/TRBV6-3
D gene: NA
CDR3 protein: CASTESLGGYTF
CDR3 DNA: TGTGCCAGCACTGAGAGCCTGGGCGGCTACACCTTC

clone size: NA
J gene: TRBJ1-6
V gene: TRBV5-4
D gene: NA
CDR3 protein: CASSLAGNNSPLHF
CDR3 DNA: TGTGCCAGCAGCTTGGCGGGTAATAATTCACCCCTCCACTTT

clone size: NA
J gene: TRBJ2-7
V gene: TRBV11-2
D gene: TRBD2
CDR3 protein: CASSLSREGLREQYF
CDR3 DNA: TGTGCCAGCAGCTTATCGCGGGAGGGCCTTCGGGAGCAGTACTTC

clone size: NA
J gene: TRBJ1-2
V gene: TRBV7-8
D gene: NA
CDR3 protein: CASSREGTANYGYTF
CDR3 DNA: TGTGCCAGCAGCAGAGAGGGCACCGCTAACTATGGCTACACCTTC

clone size: NA
J gene: TRBJ2-1
V gene: TRBV7-9
D gene: TRBD2
CDR3 protein: CASSYPELAGGYNEQFF
CDR3 DNA: TGTGCCAGCAGCTACCCAGAATTAGCGGGGGGCTACAATGAGCAGTTCTTC

clone size: NA
J gene: TRBJ1-2
V gene: TRBV6-1
D gene: TRBD1
CDR3 protein: CASSRDRGYGYTF
CDR3 DNA: TGTGCCAGCAGTAGGGACAGGGGCTATGGCTACACCTTC

clone size: once
J gene: TRBJ2-1
V gene: TRBV20-1
D gene: TRBD2
CDR3 protein: CSAQSGVTYNEQFF
CDR3 DNA: TGCAGTGCTCAAAGCGGGGTAACCTACAATGAGCAGTTCTTC

clone size: few
J gene: TRBJ2-2
V gene: TRBV20-1
D gene: TRBD2
CDR3 protein: CSAPRTSTGELFF
CDR3 DNA: TGCAGTGCTCCTAGGACTAGCACCGGGGAGCTGTTTTTT

clone size: NA
J gene: TRBJ2-1
V gene: TRBV20-1
D gene: TRBD2
CDR3 protein: CSARVLGTGRAGTNEQFF
CDR3 DNA: TGCAGTGCTAGAGTATTAGGGACTGGGAGGGCCGGTACCAATGAGCAGTTCTTC

clone size: NA
J gene: TRBJ2-1
V gene: TRBV3-1
D gene: NA
CDR3 protein: CASSQSSREQFF
CDR3 DNA: TGTGCCAGCAGCCAGTCCAGCAGGGAGCAGTTCTTC

clone size: NA
J gene: TRBJ1-5
V gene: TRBV10-3
D gene: NA
CDR3 protein: CAISRDSNQPQHF
CDR3 DNA: TGTGCCATCAGTCGGGACAGCAATCAGCCCCAGCATTTT

clone size: NA
J gene: TRBJ2-2
V gene: TRBV11-3
D gene: NA
CDR3 protein: CASSLGQQNTGELFF
CDR3 DNA: TGTGCCAGCAGCTTAGGCCAGCAGAACACCGGGGAGCTGTTTTTT

clone size: NA
J gene: TRBJ2-1
V gene: TRBV6-2/TRBV6-3
D gene: TRBD2
CDR3 protein: CASSYSGTSRSNEQFF
CDR3 DNA: TGTGCCAGCAGTTACTCTGGGACTAGCCGAAGCAATGAGCAGTTCTTC

clone size: NA
J gene: TRBJ2-7
V gene: TRBV6-5
D gene: NA
CDR3 protein: CASSYSGDPLSIDEQYF
CDR3 DNA: TGTGCCAGCAGTTACTCGGGGGACCCTCTGTCTATCGACGAGCAGTACTTC

clone size: NA
J gene: TRBJ1-2
V gene: TRBV18
D gene: NA
CDR3 protein: CASSPRSAATYGYTF
CDR3 DNA: TGTGCCAGCTCACCTAGGTCAGCGGCAACTTATGGCTACACCTTC

clone size: NA
J gene: TRBJ2-4
V gene: TRBV20-1
D gene: TRBD1
CDR3 protein: CSAIRGRLNIQYF
CDR3 DNA: TGCAGTGCGATCAGGGGGCGGTTAAACATTCAGTACTTC

clone size: NA
J gene: TRBJ2-3
V gene: TRBV20-1
D gene: NA
CDR3 protein: CSANKVGDTQYF
CDR3 DNA: TGCAGTGCTAATAAGGTCGGAGATACGCAGTATTTT

clone size: NA
J gene: TRBJ2-1
V gene: TRBV7-9
D gene: NA
CDR3 protein: CASSGNKPGQTYNEQFF
CDR3 DNA: TGTGCCAGCAGCGGAAATAAACCGGGACAAACCTACAATGAGCAGTTCTTC

clone size: NA
J gene: TRBJ2-2
V gene: TRBV7-3
D gene: TRBD2
CDR3 protein: CASSPQAGGAGELFF
CDR3 DNA: TGTGCCAGCAGCCCCCAAGCGGGAGGGGCCGGGGAGCTGTTTTTT

clone size: NA
J gene: TRBJ2-7
V gene: TRBV7-2
D gene: NA
CDR3 protein: CASSLVIRGAEQYF
CDR3 DNA: TGTGCCAGCAGCTTAGTCATTAGAGGGGCCGAGCAGTACTTC

clone size: few
J gene: TRBJ1-1
V gene: TRBV7-3
D gene: NA
CDR3 protein: CASSLNGNTEAFF
CDR3 DNA: TGTGCCAGCAGCTTAAACGGGAACACTGAAGCTTTCTTT

clone size: once
J gene: TRBJ1-2
V gene: TRBV2
D gene: NA
CDR3 protein: CASTTGFGGYTF
CDR3 DNA: TGTGCCAGCACAACAGGGTTTGGTGGCTACACCTTC

clone size: NA
J gene: TRBJ2-3
V gene: TRBV6-1
D gene: NA
CDR3 protein: CASSAAASGTDTQYF
CDR3 DNA: TGTGCCAGCAGTGCGGCGGCATCGGGCACAGATACGCAGTATTTT

clone size: NA
J gene: TRBJ1-1
V gene: TRBV6-5
D gene: NA
CDR3 protein: CASTYSGQSEAFF
CDR3 DNA: TGTGCCAGCACCTACTCCGGACAGAGCGAAGCTTTCTTT

clone size: NA
J gene: TRBJ2-5
V gene: TRBV7-2
D gene: NA
CDR3 protein: CASSSFSVPGETQYF
CDR3 DNA: TGTGCCAGCAGCTCCTTTAGCGTTCCAGGGGAGACCCAGTACTTC

clone size: NA
J gene: TRBJ1-2
V gene: TRBV7-2
D gene: NA
CDR3 protein: CASRPGSSYGYTF
CDR3 DNA: TGTGCCAGCAGACCAGGGAGTAGCTATGGCTACACCTTC

clone size: NA
J gene: TRBJ2-2
V gene: TRBV6-2/TRBV6-3
D gene: TRBD2
CDR3 protein: CASTPGLAGVGSGELFF
CDR3 DNA: TGTGCCAGCACCCCGGGACTAGCGGGAGTGGGCTCCGGGGAGCTGTTTTTT

clone size: NA
J gene: TRBJ2-5
V gene: TRBV20-1
D gene: TRBD1
CDR3 protein: CSAKGQDQETQYF
CDR3 DNA: TGCAGTGCTAAGGGACAGGACCAAGAGACCCAGTACTTC

clone size: NA
J gene: TRBJ1-2
V gene: TRBV20-1
D gene: NA
CDR3 protein: CSARDTENYGYTF
CDR3 DNA: TGCAGTGCTAGAGATACGGAGAACTATGGCTACACCTTC

clone size: NA
J gene: TRBJ1-3
V gene: TRBV7-3
D gene: NA
CDR3 protein: CASTGPTSGNTIYF
CDR3 DNA: TGTGCCAGCACCGGGCCCACCTCTGGAAACACCATATATTTT

clone size: NA
J gene: TRBJ1-1
V gene: TRBV29-1
D gene: NA
CDR3 protein: CSVRGQLNTEAFF
CDR3 DNA: TGCAGCGTCCGTGGACAGCTGAACACTGAAGCTTTCTTT

clone size: NA
J gene: TRBJ2-5
V gene: TRBV18
D gene: TRBD2
CDR3 protein: CASSPRASGETQYF
CDR3 DNA: TGTGCCAGCTCACCCCGAGCTAGCGGGGAGACCCAGTACTTC

clone size: NA
J gene: TRBJ2-1
V gene: TRBV6-1
D gene: NA
CDR3 protein: CASSRRSSYNEQFF
CDR3 DNA: TGTGCCAGCAGTAGACGGAGCTCCTACAATGAGCAGTTCTTC

clone size: NA
J gene: TRBJ1-1
V gene: TRBV7-9
D gene: NA
CDR3 protein: CASSSTGLAEAFF
CDR3 DNA: TGTGCCAGCAGCTCGACAGGTTTGGCTGAAGCTTTCTTT

clone size: NA
J gene: TRBJ2-1
V gene: TRBV6-1
D gene: TRBD2
CDR3 protein: CASSQGLAGSNEQFF
CDR3 DNA: TGTGCCAGCAGTCAGGGACTAGCGGGGTCCAATGAGCAGTTCTTC

clone size: NA
J gene: TRBJ2-3
V gene: TRBV7-6
D gene: NA
CDR3 protein: CASSLVGLLVSDTQYF
CDR3 DNA: TGTGCCAGCAGCTTAGTTGGCCTGCTGGTCTCAGATACGCAGTATTTT

clone size: NA
J gene: TRBJ2-1
V gene: TRBV18
D gene: TRBD1
CDR3 protein: CASSPRQGVSSYNEQFF
CDR3 DNA: TGTGCCAGCTCGCCCAGACAGGGGGTGAGCTCCTACAATGAGCAGTTCTTC

clone size: NA
J gene: TRBJ1-1
V gene: TRBV20-1
D gene: NA
CDR3 protein: CSARDWGRANTEAFF
CDR3 DNA: TGCAGTGCTAGAGATTGGGGCAGGGCGAACACTGAAGCTTTCTTT

clone size: NA
J gene: TRBJ1-2
V gene: TRBV5-4
D gene: NA
CDR3 protein: CASSTGVSGYTF
CDR3 DNA: TGTGCCAGCAGCACCGGGGTGAGCGGCTACACCTTC

clone size: NA
J gene: TRBJ2-5
V gene: TRBV7-9
D gene: TRBD2
CDR3 protein: CASSFAGTSGDSRRTQYF
CDR3 DNA: TGTGCCAGCAGCTTTGCCGGGACTAGCGGGGATTCTCGTCGGACCCAGTACTTC

clone size: few
J gene: TRBJ1-3
V gene: TRBV7-3
D gene: NA
CDR3 protein: CASSLTGGGNTIYF
CDR3 DNA: TGTGCCAGCAGCTTAACGGGAGGTGGAAACACCATATATTTT

clone size: few
J gene: TRBJ2-7
V gene: TRBV27
D gene: TRBD1
CDR3 protein: CASRGLRTGFSYEQYF
CDR3 DNA: TGTGCCAGCAGAGGCTTAAGGACAGGGTTTTCCTACGAGCAGTACTTC

clone size: NA
J gene: TRBJ2-3
V gene: TRBV24-1
D gene: NA
CDR3 protein: CATSGQGTDTQYF
CDR3 DNA: TGTGCCACCAGTGGACAGGGCACAGATACGCAGTATTTT

clone size: NA
J gene: TRBJ2-7
V gene: TRBV2
D gene: TRBD2
CDR3 protein: CASRALAGPPYEQYF
CDR3 DNA: TGTGCCAGCAGGGCGCTAGCGGGTCCCCCCTACGAGCAGTACTTC